This TCR beta chain stems from a study of monozygotic twins with inflammatory bowel disease. On this clonotype itself: Antigen unknown.

TCRdb reprocessed the 5' RACE reads, with one entry per CDR3 protein and no DNA. The sample has around 140,000 distinct CDR3 sequences. Study-wide results and caveats: IBD patients, compared with healthy twins, shared fewer clonotypes with others (especially with disease activity). Immunosuppressive treatment differences may have increased patient repertoire variability.

CDR1 SGDLS and CDR2 YYNGEE come from the germline V gene. The CDR3 extends over 16 amino acids. Material for sequencing was blood. This rearrangement joins TRBV9 to TRBJ2-1; TCRdb outputs TRBD2, but without DNA this stays unchecked. The sequence came from a human donor with ulcerative colitis or Crohn's disease, or a healthy co-twin of an affected twin (not recorded which). The CDR3 loop reads CASSVLAGGVYNEQFF.